This record concerns one TCR beta chain sequence. Its antigen is unidentified. The data stem from a study of T cells in localized non-small cell lung cancer. Study-wide results and caveats: Heterogeneity is still possible, as just one tumor region was sequenced. Median detection of top 100 tumor clones in adjacent lung was 57 clones.

Libraries were prepared by immunoSEQ multiplex PCR; TCRdb keeps only in-frame clonotypes and omits some of them. The data contain 1,800 or so clones, 30% to 45% of them seen just once; the ten biggest clones take up more than 9%. The CDR3 is 12 amino acids. Unmatched junction bases numbered 5, after V lost 5 bases and J lost 5 bases. Germline V CDR1 and CDR2: SQVTM, ANQGSEA. The TCR was taken from a female donor aged 60 or older with stage I lung adenocarcinoma. This chain connects TRBV29-1 to TRBJ1-1, with 7 bases matching TRBD1. The sequences come from lung tumor tissue, collected before any cancer treatment. This chain's CDR3 is CSVQTGRTEAFF. The CDR3 DNA follows: TGCAGCGTTCAGACAGGGAGGACTGAAGCTTTCTTT. The full variable domain, completed using reference TRBV29-1 and TRBJ1-1, is SAVISQKPSRDICQRGTSLTIQCQVDSQVTMMFWYRQQPGQSLTLIATANQGSEATYESGFVIDKFPISRPNLTFSTLTVSNMSPEDSSIYLCSVQTGRTEAFFGQGTRLTVV.